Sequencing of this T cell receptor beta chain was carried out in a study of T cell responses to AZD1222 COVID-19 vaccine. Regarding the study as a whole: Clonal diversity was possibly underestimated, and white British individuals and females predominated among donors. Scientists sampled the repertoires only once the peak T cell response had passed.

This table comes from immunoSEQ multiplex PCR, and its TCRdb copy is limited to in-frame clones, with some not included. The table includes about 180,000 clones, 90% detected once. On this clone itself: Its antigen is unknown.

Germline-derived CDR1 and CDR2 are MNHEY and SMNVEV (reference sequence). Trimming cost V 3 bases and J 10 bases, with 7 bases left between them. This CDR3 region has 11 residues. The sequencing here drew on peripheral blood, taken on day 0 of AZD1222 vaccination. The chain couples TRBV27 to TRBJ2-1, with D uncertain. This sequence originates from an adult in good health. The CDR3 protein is CASSFVGEQFF. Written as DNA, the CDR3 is TGTGCCAGCAGTTTCGTAGGGGAGCAGTTCTTC.